This note documents a single T cell receptor (beta chain) sequence. Its antigen is not known. The data derive from a study of CXCR4 blockade with PD-1 therapy in pancreatic cancer. Whole-study results and caveats: Tumor clonality averaged about 0.15 versus 0.049 in healthy blood, not predicting survival.

Measured with immunoSEQ multiplex PCR; TCRdb has only the in-frame clones, and not every one. In the table there are some 4,500 clones, 50% to 65% of which are singletons. The TCR sequence derives from a human donor with pancreatic ductal adenocarcinoma. The specimen sequenced was tumor tissue.

The CDR3 reads CASSQEAGGRTTDTQYF. The DNA of the CDR3 is TGTGCCAGCAGCCAAGAGGCTGGCGGGAGAACGACAGATACGCAGTATTTT. This chain uses TRBV14 with TRBJ2-3; 7 nucleotides align to TRBD2. Unmatched junction bases numbered 9, after V lost 0 bases and J lost 3 bases. The germline V gene encodes CDR1 SGHDN and CDR2 FVKESK. CDR3 length: 17 residues.